These T cell receptor beta chains were read from a single sample in a study of response to subunit inactivated influenza vaccine. TCRdb re-derived calls from the RT-PCR reads in MiXCR, one entry per CDR3 protein. The sample lists about 240,000 distinct CDR3 sequences, over 9% seen once, with about 8% in the top ten. The specimen was non-naive T cells sorted from PBMCs, collected about 14 days before vaccination. These receptors originate from a man in his fifties or sixties who received an inactivated influenza vaccine. CDR3s include the opening cysteine and the closing phenylalanine or tryptophan. D genes are given only for firm matches. Some rows mark clone size as missing; the rest say once, few, many or name a class of expanded clone.

V: TRBV28
D: NA
J: TRBJ1-4
size: few
DNA: TGTGCCAGCAGTTTGCCGCCGGGCTGGGGTGAAAAACTGTTTTTT
CDR3: CASSLPPGWGEKLFF

V: TRBV7-6
D: TRBD1
J: TRBJ2-1
size: NA
DNA: TGTGCCAGCAACAATTCGGGGACAGGGGTTAACGATGAGCAGTTCTTC
CDR3: CASNNSGTGVNDEQFF

V: TRBV29-1
D: NA
J: TRBJ1-5
size: NA
DNA: TGCAGCGTCGTTCAGGGGAATGGCAATCAGCCCCAGCATTTT
CDR3: CSVVQGNGNQPQHF

V: TRBV6-1
D: NA
J: TRBJ2-4
size: NA
DNA: TGTGCCAGCAGTGAAGCGCTATTATCACAGGGACGGTACTTC
CDR3: CASSEALLSQGRYF

V: TRBV12-3/TRBV12-4
D: NA
J: TRBJ2-1
size: many
DNA: TGTGCCAGCAGTCAGAACAGGATTGAGCAGTTCTTC
CDR3: CASSQNRIEQFF

V: TRBV11-3
D: NA
J: TRBJ1-1
size: NA
DNA: TGTGCCAGCAGCCTCGGGTGGAACACTGAAGCTTTCTTT
CDR3: CASSLGWNTEAFF

V: TRBV4-1
D: NA
J: TRBJ1-2
size: few
DNA: TGCGCCAGCAGCCCCCCCGGGGCCAGGCCTTATGGCTACACCTTC
CDR3: CASSPPGARPYGYTF

V: TRBV6-2/TRBV6-3
D: TRBD1
J: TRBJ2-7
size: few
DNA: TGTGCCAGCAGAGAACAGGGGGCTACCTACGAGCAGTACTTC
CDR3: CASREQGATYEQYF

V: TRBV6-1
D: TRBD1
J: TRBJ1-4
size: few
DNA: TGTGCCAGCAGTGCGACAGGGTTTGAAAAACTGTTTTTT
CDR3: CASSATGFEKLFF

V: TRBV27
D: TRBD1
J: TRBJ1-6
size: NA
DNA: TGTGCCAGCAGGCGGTCGGACAGGGCGAATTCACCCCTCCACTTT
CDR3: CASRRSDRANSPLHF

V: TRBV10-2
D: NA
J: TRBJ2-7
size: NA
DNA: TGCGCCAGCAGTGACCATCACGTCCGCTACGAGCAGTACTTC
CDR3: CASSDHHVRYEQYF

V: TRBV20-1
D: NA
J: TRBJ2-1
size: few
DNA: TGCAGTGCTAGAGATCACCTTGGTGAGCAGTTCTTC
CDR3: CSARDHLGEQFF

V: TRBV20-1
D: NA
J: TRBJ1-1
size: many
DNA: TGCAGTGCTAGAGGGGAGTACGGGAGGGGGAACACTGAAGCTTTCTTT
CDR3: CSARGEYGRGNTEAFF

V: TRBV11-2
D: TRBD2
J: TRBJ2-1
size: many
DNA: TGTGCCAGCAGCTTCCTAGCGGGAGACTACAATGAGCAGTTCTTC
CDR3: CASSFLAGDYNEQFF

V: TRBV30
D: NA
J: TRBJ2-2
size: few
DNA: TGTGCCTGGACTGACAAGTACAGGAACACCGGGGAGCTGTTTTTT
CDR3: CAWTDKYRNTGELFF

V: TRBV4-3
D: NA
J: TRBJ1-5
size: large
DNA: TGCGCCAGCAGCCAATCGGCTGGGACGTCTAGCAATCAGCCCCAGCATTTT
CDR3: CASSQSAGTSSNQPQHF

V: TRBV15
D: TRBD2
J: TRBJ2-7
size: NA
DNA: TGTGCCACCGGGAATAGCGGGAGCTACGAGCAGTACTTC
CDR3: CATGNSGSYEQYF

V: TRBV3-1
D: TRBD1
J: TRBJ2-6
size: NA
DNA: TGTGCCAGCAGCCATGGACAGGCTGACTCTGGGGCCAACGTCCTGACTTTC
CDR3: CASSHGQADSGANVLTF

V: TRBV28
D: TRBD2
J: TRBJ2-4
size: few
DNA: TGTGCCTCTAAAGCGGGGTTGCGAGTGGACTTC
CDR3: CASKAGLRVDF

V: TRBV12-3/TRBV12-4
D: NA
J: TRBJ2-4
size: NA
DNA: TGTGCCAGCAGTCCCAGGGGAAACATTCAGTACTTC
CDR3: CASSPRGNIQYF

V: TRBV5-1
D: NA
J: TRBJ2-5
size: few
DNA: TGCGCCAGCAGCTCGCAGCAGGGGTTCCAAGAGACCCAGTACTTC
CDR3: CASSSQQGFQETQYF

V: TRBV7-3
D: NA
J: TRBJ2-5
size: few
DNA: TGTGCCAGCAGCGCCACTTCGCAAGAGACCCAGTACTTC
CDR3: CASSATSQETQYF

V: TRBV11-3
D: TRBD1
J: TRBJ2-1
size: few
DNA: TGTGCCAGCAGCGCCACCGGGACAGAGACCCTCTTC
CDR3: CASSATGTETLF

V: TRBV2
D: NA
J: TRBJ1-1
size: many
DNA: TGTGCCAGCAGTGAATGGTCAGCGAACACTGAAGCTTTCTTT
CDR3: CASSEWSANTEAFF

V: TRBV28
D: NA
J: TRBJ2-7
size: NA
DNA: TGTGCCAGCACCAAGAGGTCCGGGACCTACGAGCAGTACTTC
CDR3: CASTKRSGTYEQYF

V: TRBV2
D: NA
J: TRBJ1-5
size: NA
DNA: TGTGCCAGCAGTGAATTCGGGGGGCGAAGCAATCAGCCCCAGCATTTT
CDR3: CASSEFGGRSNQPQHF

V: TRBV11-2
D: NA
J: TRBJ2-3
size: few
DNA: TGTGCCAGCAGCGCCGGGACCTCTGCAGATACGCAGTATTTT
CDR3: CASSAGTSADTQYF

V: TRBV9
D: NA
J: TRBJ2-3
size: NA
DNA: TGTGCCAGCAGCGTATTAGAGCATCCAGATACGCAGTATTTT
CDR3: CASSVLEHPDTQYF

V: TRBV12-3/TRBV12-4
D: TRBD2
J: TRBJ2-1
size: few
DNA: TGTGCCAGCTCGCGGACTAGCGGCTACAATGAGCAGTTCTTC
CDR3: CASSRTSGYNEQFF

V: TRBV7-9
D: TRBD2
J: TRBJ2-5
size: NA
DNA: TGTGCCAGCAGCCGCGGGGGACAAGAGACCCAGTACTTC
CDR3: CASSRGGQETQYF

V: TRBV6-5
D: NA
J: TRBJ1-5
size: NA
DNA: TGTGCCAGCAGTTACTCGAGACAGAGCTTCCAGCCCCAGCATTTT
CDR3: CASSYSRQSFQPQHF

V: TRBV28
D: NA
J: TRBJ2-7
size: many
DNA: TGTGCCAGCAGTTTATCGAAGTCCTACGAGCAGTACTTC
CDR3: CASSLSKSYEQYF

V: TRBV7-2
D: NA
J: TRBJ1-5
size: many
DNA: TGTGCCAGCAGCTTAAACCCCAGAGGGGATCAGCCCCAGCATTTT
CDR3: CASSLNPRGDQPQHF

V: TRBV7-6
D: NA
J: TRBJ2-5
size: many
DNA: TGTGCCAGCAGCTGGGTTCAGTCAGAGACCCAGTACTTC
CDR3: CASSWVQSETQYF

V: TRBV19
D: NA
J: TRBJ1-5
size: few
DNA: TGTGCCAGTAGTATGTCAAGGGGAAGCAATCAGCCCCAGCATTTT
CDR3: CASSMSRGSNQPQHF

V: TRBV5-6
D: NA
J: TRBJ1-3
size: many
DNA: TGTGCCAGCAGCTTTCCGAGCTCTGGAAACACCATATATTTT
CDR3: CASSFPSSGNTIYF

V: TRBV20-1
D: NA
J: TRBJ2-1
size: few
DNA: TGCAGTGCTACCATGTGGGGGAGCTCCTACAATGAGCAGTTCTTC
CDR3: CSATMWGSSYNEQFF

V: TRBV9
D: NA
J: TRBJ2-2
size: medium-sized
DNA: TGTGCCAGCAGCGTATCTAACGGGGTCTCCATCGGGGAGCTGTTTTTT
CDR3: CASSVSNGVSIGELFF

V: TRBV11-2
D: TRBD2
J: TRBJ2-7
size: NA
DNA: TGTGCCAGCAGCTTAGTGGGTAGCGGGGGGTCCGACGAGCAGTACTTC
CDR3: CASSLVGSGGSDEQYF

V: TRBV28
D: TRBD1
J: TRBJ2-7
size: NA
DNA: TGTGCCAGCAGTTTCCCCGACAGGGGAACCTACGAGCAGTACTTC
CDR3: CASSFPDRGTYEQYF

V: TRBV28
D: NA
J: TRBJ2-7
size: NA
DNA: TGTGCCAGCAGTTCAGAGAGCCCCCCCTCCTACGAGCAGTACTTC
CDR3: CASSSESPPSYEQYF

V: TRBV15
D: NA
J: TRBJ2-3
size: many
DNA: TGTGCCACCAGCAGAGATAACCCCGTGCGAGCAGATACGCAGTATTTT
CDR3: CATSRDNPVRADTQYF

V: TRBV4-1
D: NA
J: TRBJ2-1
size: NA
DNA: TGCGCCAGCAGCCAGTCGCTCGGCAATGAGCAGTTCTTC
CDR3: CASSQSLGNEQFF

V: TRBV20-1
D: TRBD1
J: TRBJ2-6
size: many
DNA: TGCAGTGCTAGGACAGGGGGCGCTGGGGCCAACGTCCTGACTTTC
CDR3: CSARTGGAGANVLTF

V: TRBV4-2
D: TRBD1
J: TRBJ2-3
size: few
DNA: TGTGCCAGCAGCCCCCGGGACAGGGGGCCAGCAGATACGCAGTATTTT
CDR3: CASSPRDRGPADTQYF

V: TRBV5-1
D: TRBD2
J: TRBJ2-7
size: NA
DNA: TGCGCCAGCAGCCCAGGGACTAGCGCTTTCTCCTACGAGCAGTACTTC
CDR3: CASSPGTSAFSYEQYF

V: TRBV3-1
D: NA
J: TRBJ1-5
size: NA
DNA: TGTGCCAGCAGCCAAGAGCAGGCAGGGTATCAGCCCCAGCATTTT
CDR3: CASSQEQAGYQPQHF

V: TRBV11-2
D: NA
J: TRBJ2-3
size: NA
DNA: TGTGCCAGCAGCACTCGGACAGCAAGCACAGATACGCAGTATTTT
CDR3: CASSTRTASTDTQYF

V: TRBV11-2
D: NA
J: TRBJ1-1
size: few
DNA: TGTGCCAGCAGTCACGCGAAGGGGGGAGAAGATAAAGCTTTCTTT
CDR3: CASSHAKGGEDKAFF

V: TRBV7-2
D: NA
J: TRBJ2-6
size: NA
DNA: TGTGCCAGCAGCTTATGGAGGGAATCCGGGGCCAACGTCCTGACTTTC
CDR3: CASSLWRESGANVLTF

V: TRBV7-3
D: NA
J: TRBJ1-6
size: few
DNA: TGTGCCAGCAGCTTATCTGAGGCAGGGCTTAATTCACCCCTCCACTTT
CDR3: CASSLSEAGLNSPLHF

V: TRBV2
D: TRBD2
J: TRBJ2-1
size: few
DNA: TGTGCCTTCAGTTCAGGGACTAGCGGGAGGGCCAGGTCCTACAATGAGCAGTTCTTC
CDR3: CAFSSGTSGRARSYNEQFF

V: TRBV12-3/TRBV12-4
D: NA
J: TRBJ2-7
size: NA
DNA: TGTGCCAGCAGTATCCGGGACGGTGAGCAGTACTTC
CDR3: CASSIRDGEQYF

V: TRBV28
D: NA
J: TRBJ1-4
size: many
DNA: TGTGCCAGCAGTTTTGGGTTCTATGGTATAACTAATGAAAAACTGTTTTTT
CDR3: CASSFGFYGITNEKLFF

V: TRBV7-2
D: NA
J: TRBJ1-1
size: few
DNA: TGTGCCAGCAGCTTACCAACCCACAGATTGGGGGCTTTCTTT
CDR3: CASSLPTHRLGAFF

V: TRBV30
D: TRBD1
J: TRBJ2-1
size: NA
DNA: TGTGCCTGGAGTGGACTTTGGGACAGGGGCAATGAGCAGTTCTTC
CDR3: CAWSGLWDRGNEQFF

V: TRBV12-3/TRBV12-4
D: TRBD2
J: TRBJ2-1
size: once
DNA: TGTACCAGCAGTTTAGCGGTCTCACTAGCGGGAGGAGTTTACAATGAGCAGTTCTTC
CDR3: CTSSLAVSLAGGVYNEQFF

V: TRBV7-9
D: NA
J: TRBJ2-7
size: many
DNA: TGTGCCAGCAGCTATGGGGGCCTCTACGAGCAGTACTTC
CDR3: CASSYGGLYEQYF

V: TRBV6-6
D: NA
J: TRBJ1-6
size: NA
DNA: TGTGCCAGCAGTTACTCAGGCACCCTCCCCCACTTT
CDR3: CASSYSGTLPHF